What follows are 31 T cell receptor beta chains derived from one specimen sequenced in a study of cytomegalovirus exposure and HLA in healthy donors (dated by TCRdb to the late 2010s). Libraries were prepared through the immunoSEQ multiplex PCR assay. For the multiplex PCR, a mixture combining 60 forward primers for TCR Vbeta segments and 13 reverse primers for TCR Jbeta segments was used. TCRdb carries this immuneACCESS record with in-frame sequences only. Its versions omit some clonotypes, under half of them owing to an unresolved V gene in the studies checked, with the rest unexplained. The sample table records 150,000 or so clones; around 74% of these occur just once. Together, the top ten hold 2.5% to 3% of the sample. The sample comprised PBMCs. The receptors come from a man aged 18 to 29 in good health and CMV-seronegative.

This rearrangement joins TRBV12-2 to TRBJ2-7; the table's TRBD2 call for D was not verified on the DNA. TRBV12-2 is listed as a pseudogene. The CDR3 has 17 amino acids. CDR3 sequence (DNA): TGTGCAAGTCGCTTCCTTCCATGGGCGGGCCCCTCCTACGAGCAGTACGTC. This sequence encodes CASRFLPWAGPSYEQYV.

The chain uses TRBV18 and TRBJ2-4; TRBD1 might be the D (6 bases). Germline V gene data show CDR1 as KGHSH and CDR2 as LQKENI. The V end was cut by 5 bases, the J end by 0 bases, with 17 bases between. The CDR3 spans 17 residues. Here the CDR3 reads CASSALDSSLAKNIQYF. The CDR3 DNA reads TGTGCCAGCTCAGCGCTGGACAGCTCCTTAGCCAAAAACATTCAGTACTTC.

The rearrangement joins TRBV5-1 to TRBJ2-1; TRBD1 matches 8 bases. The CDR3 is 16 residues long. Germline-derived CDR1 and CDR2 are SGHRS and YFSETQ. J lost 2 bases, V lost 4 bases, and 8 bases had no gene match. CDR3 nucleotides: TGCGCCAGCAGCGGGACTTCAGGGGGCGCCTACAATGAGCAGTTCTTC. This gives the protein CASSGTSGGAYNEQFF. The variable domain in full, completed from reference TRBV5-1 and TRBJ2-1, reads KAGVTQTPRYLIKTRGQQVTLSCSPISGHRSVSWYQQTPGQGLQFLFEYFSETQRNKGNFPGRFSGRQFSNSRSEMNVSTLELGDSALYLCASSGTSGGAYNEQFFGPGTRLTVL.

The DNA of the CDR3 is TGTGCCAGCAGCTTGTCGTTTGTTCTAGGCACAGATACGCAGTATTTT. Amino acid sequence: CASSLSFVLGTDTQYF. The chain employs TRBV5-5 and TRBJ2-3, with no clear D. Germline CDR1 is SGHKS and CDR2 is YYEKEE (reference sequence). The V and J ends lost 1 base and 1 base respectively, with 13 bases between them. The CDR3 runs to 16 residues.

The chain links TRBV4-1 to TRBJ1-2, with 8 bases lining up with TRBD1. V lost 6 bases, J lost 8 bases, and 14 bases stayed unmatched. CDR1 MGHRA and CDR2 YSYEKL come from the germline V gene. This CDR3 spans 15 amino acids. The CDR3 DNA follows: TGCGCCAGCAGGAACCGATTGACAGGGGATGGGGGCTACACCTTC. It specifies CASRNRLTGDGGYTF.

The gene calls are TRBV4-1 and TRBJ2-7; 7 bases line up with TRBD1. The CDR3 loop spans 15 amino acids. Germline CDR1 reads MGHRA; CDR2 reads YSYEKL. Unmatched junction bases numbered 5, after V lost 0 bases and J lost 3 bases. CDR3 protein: CASSQDGQGDYEQYF. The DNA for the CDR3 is TGCGCCAGCAGCCAAGATGGGCAGGGGGACTACGAGCAGTACTTC.

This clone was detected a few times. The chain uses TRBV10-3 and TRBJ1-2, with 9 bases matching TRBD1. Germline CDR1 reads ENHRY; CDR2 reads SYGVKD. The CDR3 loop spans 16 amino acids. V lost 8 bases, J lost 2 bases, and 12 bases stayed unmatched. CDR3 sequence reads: CAIYRDREEKNYGYTF. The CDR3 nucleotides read TGTGCCATCTACCGGGACAGGGAAGAAAAAAACTATGGCTACACCTTC.

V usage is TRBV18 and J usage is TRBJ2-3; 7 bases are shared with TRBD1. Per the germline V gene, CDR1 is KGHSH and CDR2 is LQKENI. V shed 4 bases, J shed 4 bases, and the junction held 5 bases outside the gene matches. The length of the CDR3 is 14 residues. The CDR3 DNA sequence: TGTGCCAGCTCACAGGGGGCGAGTCCAGATACGCAGTATTTT. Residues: CASSQGASPDTQYF.

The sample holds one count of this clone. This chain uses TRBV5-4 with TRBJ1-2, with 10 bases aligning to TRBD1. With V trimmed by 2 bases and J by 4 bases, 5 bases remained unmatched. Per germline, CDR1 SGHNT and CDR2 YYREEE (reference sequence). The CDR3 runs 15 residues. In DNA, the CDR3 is TGTGCCAGCAGCTTTGGGACAGGGGAGGCCTATGGCTACACCTTC. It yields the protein CASSFGTGEAYGYTF.

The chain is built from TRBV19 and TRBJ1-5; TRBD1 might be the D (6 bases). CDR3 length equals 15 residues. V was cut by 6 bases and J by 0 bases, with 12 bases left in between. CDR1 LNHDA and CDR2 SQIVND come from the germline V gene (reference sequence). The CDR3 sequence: CASREGVLSNQPQHF. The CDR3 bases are TGTGCCAGTAGAGAGGGGGTTCTTAGCAATCAGCCCCAGCATTTT.

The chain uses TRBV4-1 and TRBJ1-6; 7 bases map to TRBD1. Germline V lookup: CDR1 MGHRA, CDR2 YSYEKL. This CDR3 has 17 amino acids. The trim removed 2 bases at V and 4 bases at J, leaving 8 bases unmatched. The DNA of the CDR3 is TGCGCCAGCAGCCAACGGACAGGAAATTTTTATAATTCACCCCTCCACTTT. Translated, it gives CASSQRTGNFYNSPLHF.

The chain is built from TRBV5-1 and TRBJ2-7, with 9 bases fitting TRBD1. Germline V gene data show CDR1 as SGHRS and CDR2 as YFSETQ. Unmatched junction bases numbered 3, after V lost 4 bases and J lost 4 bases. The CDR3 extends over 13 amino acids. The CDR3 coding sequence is TGCGCCAGCAGCGCGGACAGGGGTTACGAGCAGTACGTC. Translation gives CASSADRGYEQYV.

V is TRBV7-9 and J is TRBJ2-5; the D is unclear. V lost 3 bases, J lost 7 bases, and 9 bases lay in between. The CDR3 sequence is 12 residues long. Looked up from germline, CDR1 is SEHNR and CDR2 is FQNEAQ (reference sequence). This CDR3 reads CASSFGPGTQYF. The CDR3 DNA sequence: TGTGCCAGCAGCTTCGGCCCAGGGACCCAGTACTTC.

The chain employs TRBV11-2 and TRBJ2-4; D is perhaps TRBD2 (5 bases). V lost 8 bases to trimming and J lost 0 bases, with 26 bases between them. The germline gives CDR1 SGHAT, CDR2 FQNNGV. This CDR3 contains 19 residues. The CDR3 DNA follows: TGTGCCAGCGCCAAGGAGGAACACGGAGTAATTTTAGCCAAAAACATTCAGTACTTC. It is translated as CASAKEEHGVILAKNIQYF.

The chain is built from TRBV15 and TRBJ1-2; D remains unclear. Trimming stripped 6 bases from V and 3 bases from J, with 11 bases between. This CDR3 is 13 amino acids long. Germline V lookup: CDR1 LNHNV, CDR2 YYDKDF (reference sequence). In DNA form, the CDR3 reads TGTGCCACCAGTCGGGGATCTGACTATGGCTACACCTTC. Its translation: CATSRGSDYGYTF.

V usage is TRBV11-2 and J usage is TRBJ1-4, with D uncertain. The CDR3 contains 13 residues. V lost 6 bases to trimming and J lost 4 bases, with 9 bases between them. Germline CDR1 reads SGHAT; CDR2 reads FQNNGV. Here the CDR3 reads CASSDTNNEKLFF. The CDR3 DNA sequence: TGTGCCAGCAGTGACACCAATAATGAAAAACTGTTTTTT.

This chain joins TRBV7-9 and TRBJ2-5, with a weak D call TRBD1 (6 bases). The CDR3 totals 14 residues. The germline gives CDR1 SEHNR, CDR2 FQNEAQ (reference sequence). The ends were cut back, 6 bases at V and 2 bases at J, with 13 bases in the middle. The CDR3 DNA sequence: TGTGCCAGCAGAAGCCGGGACACACAAGAGACCCAGTACTTC. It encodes CASRSRDTQETQYF.

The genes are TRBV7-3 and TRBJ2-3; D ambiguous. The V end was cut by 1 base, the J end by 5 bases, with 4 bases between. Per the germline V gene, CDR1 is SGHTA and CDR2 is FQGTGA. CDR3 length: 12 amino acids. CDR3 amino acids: CASSLMRDTQYF. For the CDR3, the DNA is TGTGCCAGCAGCTTAATGCGAGATACGCAGTATTTT.

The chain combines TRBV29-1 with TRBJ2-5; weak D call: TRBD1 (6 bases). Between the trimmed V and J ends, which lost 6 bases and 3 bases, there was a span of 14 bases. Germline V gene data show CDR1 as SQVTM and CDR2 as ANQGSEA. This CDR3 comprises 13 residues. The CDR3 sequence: CSVVGTPKETQYF. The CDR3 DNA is TGCAGCGTGGTCGGGACACCCAAAGAGACCCAGTACTTC.

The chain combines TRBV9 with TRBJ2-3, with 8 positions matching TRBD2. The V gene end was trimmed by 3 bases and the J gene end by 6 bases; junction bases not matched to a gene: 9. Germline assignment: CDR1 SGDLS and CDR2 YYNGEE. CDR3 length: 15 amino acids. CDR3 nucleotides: TGTGCCAGCAGCGCAAGCGGGGGCCTTCCGGATACGCAGTATTTT. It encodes CASSASGGLPDTQYF. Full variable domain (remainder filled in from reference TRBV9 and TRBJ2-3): DSGVTQTPKHLITATGQRVTLRCSPRSGDLSVYWYQQSLDQGLQFLIQYYNGEERAKGNILERFSAQQFPDLHSELNLSSLELGDSALYFCASSASGGLPDTQYFGPGTRLTVL.

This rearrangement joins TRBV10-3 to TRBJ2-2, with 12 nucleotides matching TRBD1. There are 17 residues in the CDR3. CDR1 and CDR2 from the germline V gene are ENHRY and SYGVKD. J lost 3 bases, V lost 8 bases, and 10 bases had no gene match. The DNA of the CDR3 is TGTGCCATCCGGGGACAGGGGGCCAATATGGACACCGGGGAGCTGTTTTTT. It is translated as CAIRGQGANMDTGELFF.

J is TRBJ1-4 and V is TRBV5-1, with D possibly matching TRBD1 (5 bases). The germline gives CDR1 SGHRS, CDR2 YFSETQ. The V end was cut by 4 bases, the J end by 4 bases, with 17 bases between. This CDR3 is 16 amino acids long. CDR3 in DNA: TGCGCCAGCAGCAGCTTTGGGTCAGGGCATAATGAAAAACTGTTTTTT. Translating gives CASSSFGSGHNEKLFF.

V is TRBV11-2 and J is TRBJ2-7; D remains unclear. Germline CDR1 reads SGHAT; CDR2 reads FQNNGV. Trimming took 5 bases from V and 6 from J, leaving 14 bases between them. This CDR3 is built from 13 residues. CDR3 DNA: TGTGCCAGCAGCATGACCCTAGGAATCGAGCAGTACGTC. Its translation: CASSMTLGIEQYV.

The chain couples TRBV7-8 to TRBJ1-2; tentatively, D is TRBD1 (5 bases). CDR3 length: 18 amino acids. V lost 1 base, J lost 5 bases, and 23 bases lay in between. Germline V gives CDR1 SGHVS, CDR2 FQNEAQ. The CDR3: CASSLGGGGTLSGYGYTF. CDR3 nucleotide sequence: TGTGCCAGCAGCTTAGGAGGCGGTGGGACGCTTAGCGGGTATGGCTACACCTTC.

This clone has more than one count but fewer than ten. CDR3 protein: CASSYDRSTDTQYF. The CDR3 DNA sequence: TGTGCCAGCAGCTACGACAGAAGCACAGATACGCAGTATTTT. The chain recombines TRBV11-3 with TRBJ2-3; D may be TRBD1 (5 bases). Trimming took 4 bases from V and 0 from J, leaving 8 bases between them. Germline V gene sequence: CDR1 SGHNT, CDR2 YENEEA. CDR3 size: 14 residues. The variable domain in full, with the rest retrieved from reference TRBV11-3 and TRBJ2-3, is EAGVVQSPRYKIIEKKQPVAFWCNPISGHNTLYWYLQNLGQGPELLIRYENEEAVDDSQLPKDRFSAERLKGVDSTLKIQPAELGDSAVYLCASSYDRSTDTQYFGPGTRLTVL.

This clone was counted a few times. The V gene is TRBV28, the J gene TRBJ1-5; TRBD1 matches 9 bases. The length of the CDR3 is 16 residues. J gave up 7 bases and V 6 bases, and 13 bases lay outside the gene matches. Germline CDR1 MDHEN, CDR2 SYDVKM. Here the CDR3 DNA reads TGTGCCAGCAGCACGACGGGACAGGGAGTGGCACAGCCCCAGCATTTT. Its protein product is CASSTTGQGVAQPQHF.

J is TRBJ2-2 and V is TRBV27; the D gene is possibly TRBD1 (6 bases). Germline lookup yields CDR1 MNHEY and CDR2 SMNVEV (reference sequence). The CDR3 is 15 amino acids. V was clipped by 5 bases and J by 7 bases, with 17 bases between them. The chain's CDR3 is CASSLRGSYGGELFF. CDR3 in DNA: TGTGCCAGCAGTCTCAGGGGTAGCTATGGCGGGGAGCTGTTTTTT.

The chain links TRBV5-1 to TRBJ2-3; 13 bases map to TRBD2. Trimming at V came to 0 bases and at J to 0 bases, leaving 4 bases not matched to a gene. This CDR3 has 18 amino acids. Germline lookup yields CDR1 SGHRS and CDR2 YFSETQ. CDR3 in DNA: TGCGCCAGCAGCTTGGGACTAGCGGGGGGAGTAAGCACAGATACGCAGTATTTT. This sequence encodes CASSLGLAGGVSTDTQYF.

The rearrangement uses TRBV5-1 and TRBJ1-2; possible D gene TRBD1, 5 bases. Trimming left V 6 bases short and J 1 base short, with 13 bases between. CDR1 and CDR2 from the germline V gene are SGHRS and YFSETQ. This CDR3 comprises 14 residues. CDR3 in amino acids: CASTMDNINYGYTF. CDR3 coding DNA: TGCGCCAGCACCATGGACAACATTAACTATGGCTACACCTTC.

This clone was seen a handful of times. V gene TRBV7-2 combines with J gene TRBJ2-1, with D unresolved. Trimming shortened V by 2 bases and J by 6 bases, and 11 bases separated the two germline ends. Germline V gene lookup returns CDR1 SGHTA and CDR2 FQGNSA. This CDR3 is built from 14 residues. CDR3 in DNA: TGTGCCAGCAGCTTACCCACCCTGCGCAATGAGCAGTTCTTC. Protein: CASSLPTLRNEQFF.

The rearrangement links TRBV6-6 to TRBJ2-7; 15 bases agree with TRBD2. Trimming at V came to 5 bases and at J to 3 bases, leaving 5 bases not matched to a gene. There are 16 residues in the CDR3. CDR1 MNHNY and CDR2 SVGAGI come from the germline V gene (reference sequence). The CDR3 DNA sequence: TGTGCCAGCAGTCCAGGGACTAGCGGGGGGCTCTACGAGCAGTACGTC. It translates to CASSPGTSGGLYEQYV.